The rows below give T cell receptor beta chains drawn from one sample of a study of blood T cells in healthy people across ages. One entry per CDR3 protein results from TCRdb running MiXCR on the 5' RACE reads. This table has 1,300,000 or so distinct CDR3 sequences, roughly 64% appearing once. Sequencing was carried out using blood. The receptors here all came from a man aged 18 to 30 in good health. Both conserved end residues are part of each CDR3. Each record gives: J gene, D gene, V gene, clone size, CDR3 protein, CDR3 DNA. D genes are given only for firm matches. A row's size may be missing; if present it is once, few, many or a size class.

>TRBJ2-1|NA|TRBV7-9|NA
CASSTLQGLDEQFF
TGTGCCAGCAGCACCTTACAGGGTCTCGATGAGCAGTTCTTC
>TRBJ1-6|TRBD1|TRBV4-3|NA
CASSRDRVYSPLHF
TGCGCCAGCAGCCGGGACAGGGTATATTCACCCCTCCACTTT
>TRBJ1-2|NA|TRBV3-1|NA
CASSQVRQAYGYTF
TGTGCCAGCAGCCAAGTAAGGCAGGCCTATGGCTACACCTTC
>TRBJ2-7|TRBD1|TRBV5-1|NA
CASSFFLSGQGLYEQYF
TGCGCCAGCAGCTTTTTCCTGTCGGGACAGGGCCTCTACGAGCAGTACTTC
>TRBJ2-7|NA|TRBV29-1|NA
CSVRTTYEQYF
TGCAGCGTCAGGACCACCTACGAGCAGTACTTC
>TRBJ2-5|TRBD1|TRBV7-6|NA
CASSQGTGEAGTQYF
TGTGCCAGCAGCCAAGGGACAGGGGAAGCAGGGACCCAGTACTTC
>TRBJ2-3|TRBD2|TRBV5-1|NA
CASGESGGLTDTQYF
TGCGCCAGCGGCGAAAGCGGGGGCCTCACAGATACGCAGTATTTT
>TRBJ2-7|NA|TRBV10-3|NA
CAISDLGLGRIRDEQYF
TGTGCCATCAGTGACCTTGGTTTGGGGAGGATTAGGGACGAGCAGTACTTC
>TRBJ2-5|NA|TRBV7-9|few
CASSQEWPDEQYF
TGCGCCAGCAGCCAAGAATGGCCGGATGAGCAGTACTTC
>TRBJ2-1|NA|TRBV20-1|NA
CSARPSEPRGNEQFF
TGCAGTGCTCGTCCTAGCGAACCACGGGGGAATGAGCAGTTCTTC
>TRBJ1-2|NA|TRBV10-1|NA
CASSADRYGYTF
TGCGCCAGCAGTGCGGACAGATATGGCTACACCTTC
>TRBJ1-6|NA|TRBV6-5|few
CASSYYGGQSPLHF
TGTGCCAGCAGTTACTATGGGGGGCAATCACCCCTCCACTTT
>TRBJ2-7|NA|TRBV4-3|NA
CASSQVWDPYEQYF
TGCGCCAGCAGCCAAGTTTGGGATCCCTACGAGCAGTACTTC
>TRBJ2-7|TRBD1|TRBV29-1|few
CSVEGQRDYEQYF
TGCAGCGTTGAGGGACAGCGAGACTACGAGCAGTACTTC
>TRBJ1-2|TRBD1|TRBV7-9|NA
CASTASTGLDGYTF
TGTGCCAGCACCGCTTCGACAGGGTTAGATGGCTACACCTTC
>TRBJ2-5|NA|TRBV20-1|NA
CSAPQARETQYF
TGCAGTGCCCCACAGGCAAGGGAGACCCAGTACTTC
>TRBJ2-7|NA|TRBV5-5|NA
CASSLKGTEQYF
TGTGCCAGCAGCTTGAAGGGGACCGAGCAGTACTTC
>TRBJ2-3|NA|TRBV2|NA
CASSGGSGADTQYF
TGTGCCAGCAGTGGTGGGAGTGGAGCAGATACGCAGTATTTT
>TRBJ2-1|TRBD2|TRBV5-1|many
CASRYSSGGRAYNEQFF
TGCGCCAGCAGATATAGTAGCGGGGGCCGAGCCTACAATGAGCAGTTCTTC
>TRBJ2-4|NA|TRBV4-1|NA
CASSHPTMTKNIQYF
TGCGCCAGCAGCCACCCAACAATGACCAAAAACATTCAGTACTTC
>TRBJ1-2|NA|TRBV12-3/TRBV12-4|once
CASSLAIGAAYGYTF
TGTGCCAGCAGTTTAGCGATTGGGGCAGCCTATGGCTACACCTTC
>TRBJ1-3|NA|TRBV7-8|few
CASSPTRQGTGNTIYF
TGTGCCAGCAGCCCTACCCGGCAGGGGACTGGAAACACCATATATTTT
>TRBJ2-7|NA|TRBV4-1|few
CASSREEGSEQYF
TGCGCCAGCAGCCGAGAGGAAGGATCCGAGCAGTACTTC
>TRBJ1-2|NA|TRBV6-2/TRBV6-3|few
CASSYGAGGYTF
TGTGCCAGCAGTTACGGGGCTGGTGGCTACACCTTC
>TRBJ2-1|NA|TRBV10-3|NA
CASQGQGNEQFF
TGTGCCTCACAGGGCCAGGGCAATGAGCAGTTCTTC
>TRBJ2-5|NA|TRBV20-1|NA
CSARVGSSADETQYF
TGCAGTGCTAGAGTCGGCAGTAGTGCCGACGAGACCCAGTACTTC
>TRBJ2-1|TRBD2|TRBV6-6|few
CASALAGNEQFF
TGTGCCTCAGCCCTAGCGGGGAATGAGCAGTTCTTC
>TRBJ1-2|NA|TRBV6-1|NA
CASSETGTYGYTF
TGTGCCAGCAGTGAAACGGGGACTTATGGCTACACCTTC
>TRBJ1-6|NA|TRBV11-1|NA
CASSLRLGGSALHF
TGTGCCAGCAGCCTAAGGTTGGGGGGGTCGGCCCTCCACTTT
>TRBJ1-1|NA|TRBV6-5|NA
CASRENKAGGTEAFF
TGTGCCAGCAGGGAGAACAAAGCAGGAGGGACTGAAGCTTTCTTT
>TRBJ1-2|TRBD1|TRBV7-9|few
CASSATGVHGYTF
TGTGCCAGCAGCGCGACAGGGGTTCATGGCTACACCTTC
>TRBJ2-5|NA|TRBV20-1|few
CTVGGETQYF
TGCACCGTGGGGGGAGAGACCCAGTACTTC
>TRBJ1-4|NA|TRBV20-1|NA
CSARVRNEKLFF
TGCAGTGCTAGAGTCCGCAATGAAAAACTGTTTTTT
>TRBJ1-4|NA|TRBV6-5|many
CASSHKTNEKLFF
TGTGCCAGCAGTCATAAAACTAATGAAAAACTGTTTTTT
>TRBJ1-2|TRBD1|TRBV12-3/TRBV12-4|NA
CASTEDRATLKGYTF
TGTGCCAGCACCGAAGACAGGGCCACCTTAAAGGGCTACACCTTC
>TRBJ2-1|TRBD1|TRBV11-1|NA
CASSFWDRGRWSYNEQFF
TGTGCCAGCAGCTTTTGGGACAGGGGGCGTTGGTCCTACAATGAGCAGTTCTTC
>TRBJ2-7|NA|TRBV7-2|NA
CASSLGVRDYEQYF
TGTGCCAGCAGCTTAGGGGTGCGAGACTACGAGCAGTACTTC
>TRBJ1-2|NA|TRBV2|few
CASSDSANYGYTF
TGTGCCAGCAGTGACAGCGCTAACTATGGCTACACCTTC
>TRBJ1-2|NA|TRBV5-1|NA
CASSLDTAAGGYTF
TGCGCCAGCAGCTTGGACACAGCGGCGGGTGGCTACACCTTC
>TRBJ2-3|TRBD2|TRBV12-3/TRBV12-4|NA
CASSLRLAGDSGDTQYF
TGTGCCAGCAGTTTAAGACTAGCGGGAGACAGTGGAGATACGCAGTATTTT